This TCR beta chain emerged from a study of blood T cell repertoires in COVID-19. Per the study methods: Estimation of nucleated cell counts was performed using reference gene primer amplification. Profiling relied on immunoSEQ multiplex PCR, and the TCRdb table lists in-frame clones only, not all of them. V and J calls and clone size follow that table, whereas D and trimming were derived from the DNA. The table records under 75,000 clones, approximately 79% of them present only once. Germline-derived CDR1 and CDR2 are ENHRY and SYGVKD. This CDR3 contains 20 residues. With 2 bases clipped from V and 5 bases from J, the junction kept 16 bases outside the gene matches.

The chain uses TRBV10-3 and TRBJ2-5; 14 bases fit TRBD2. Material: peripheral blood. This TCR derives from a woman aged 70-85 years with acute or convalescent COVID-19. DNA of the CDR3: TGTGCCATCAGTGAGCACAGAGATTTGACTAGCGGGGGGGCATCGGAGACCCAGTACTTC. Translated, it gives CAISEHRDLTSGGASETQYF.